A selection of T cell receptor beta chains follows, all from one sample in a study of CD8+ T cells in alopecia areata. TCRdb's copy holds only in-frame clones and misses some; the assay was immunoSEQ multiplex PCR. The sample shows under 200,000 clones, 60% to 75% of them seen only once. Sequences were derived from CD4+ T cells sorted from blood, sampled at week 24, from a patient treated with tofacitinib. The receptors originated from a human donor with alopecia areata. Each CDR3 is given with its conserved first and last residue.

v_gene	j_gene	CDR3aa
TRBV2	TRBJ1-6	CASSEAKGAYNSPLHF
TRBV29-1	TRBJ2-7	CSVGRNSLAGTVPYEQYF
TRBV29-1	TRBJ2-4	CSVGGIAKNIQYF
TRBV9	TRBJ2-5	CASSVELAMGETQYF
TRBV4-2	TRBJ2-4	CASSPGANLAKNIQYF
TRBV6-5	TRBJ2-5	CASSYAAGGGRETQYF
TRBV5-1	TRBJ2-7	CASSLEPGNGYEQYF
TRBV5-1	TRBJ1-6	CASSLEAGGSILISPLHF
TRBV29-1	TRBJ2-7	CSAGPRVHEQYF
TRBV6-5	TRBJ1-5	CASSQQGANQPQHF
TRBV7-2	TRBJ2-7	CASSRRDFQHYEQYF
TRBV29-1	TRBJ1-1	CSVDGGMDTEAFF
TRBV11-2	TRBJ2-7	CASSTTTGAEQYF
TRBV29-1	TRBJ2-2	CSVAGTGWGTGELFF
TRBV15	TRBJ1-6	CATNQDGGFPLHF
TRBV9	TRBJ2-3	CASSVSAGGNTDTQYF
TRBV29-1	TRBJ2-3	CSVEGQGTDTQYF
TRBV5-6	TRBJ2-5	CASSPGQEETQYF
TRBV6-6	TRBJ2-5	CASTSGRGRRKETQYF
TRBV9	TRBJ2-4	CASSVGGGGAVTKNIQYF
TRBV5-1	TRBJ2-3	CASSLERTASTDTQYF
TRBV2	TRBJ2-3	CASRTGVGYSTDTQYF
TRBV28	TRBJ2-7	CASSLRLEQYF
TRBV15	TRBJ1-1	CATSGEGGRDTEAFF
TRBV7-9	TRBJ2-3	CASSAGLQTADTQYF
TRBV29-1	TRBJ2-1	CSARPYNEQFF
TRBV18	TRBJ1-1	CASSPPAARGATEAFF